The 9 T cell receptor beta chains given below trace back to one sample, sequenced in a study of neurological immune-mediated disorders. Each CDR3 protein is one row after TCRdb ran MiXCR on the 5' RACE reads. The repertoire holds 65,000 to 80,000 distinct CDR3 sequences, 4.5% to 5.5% seen once, with about 2.2% in the top ten. Specimen: PBMCs. Receptor source: a woman in her seventies with multiple sclerosis.

This clonotype was found a few times. The rearrangement joins TRBV27 to TRBJ1-1, with a possible D match to TRBD1 (6 bases). The CDR3 sequence is 14 residues long. V lost 3 bases, J lost 7 bases, and 15 bases lay in between. Per germline, CDR1 MNHEY and CDR2 SMNVEV (reference sequence). In nucleotides, the CDR3 is TGTGCCAGCAGTTTTGTCACCGGCAGGGGTGAAGCTTTCTTT. Its protein product is CASSFVTGRGEAFF.

This clonotype was observed at least ten times. The genes are TRBV20-1 and TRBJ1-2; D remains ambiguous. V was clipped by 5 bases and J by 8 bases, with 15 bases between them. The CDR3 has 12 residues. Germline values: CDR1 DFQATT, CDR2 SNEGSKA (reference sequence). The CDR3: CSAPGRTEGYTF. CDR3 sequence (DNA): TGCAGTGCTCCAGGACGGACGGAAGGCTACACCTTC.

This clonotype came up many times. The chain combines TRBV12-3 or TRBV12-4 with TRBJ2-2; D is possibly TRBD2 (5 bases). Between the trimmed V and J ends, which lost 11 bases and 6 bases, there was a span of 13 bases. The CDR3 length is 12 residues. Here the CDR3 DNA reads TGTGCCCAGAGGGCTGAGGCCGGGGAGCTGTTTTTT. Encoded protein: CAQRAEAGELFF.

This clonotype has ten or more counts. The chain links TRBV21-1 to TRBJ2-1; TRBD2, the D gene given by the table, was not confirmed from the DNA. TRBV21-1 represents a pseudogene. This CDR3 comprises 13 residues. The CDR3 sequence: CASRLAGFNEQFF. CDR3 DNA sequence: TGTGCCAGCAGACTAGCGGGATTCAATGAGCAGTTCTTC.

This clonotype appeared many times. The rearrangement links TRBV12-3 or TRBV12-4 to TRBJ2-3, with 12 bases that match TRBD2. The CDR3 runs to 16 residues. Unmatched junction bases numbered 5, after V lost 6 bases and J lost 1 base. CDR3 loop: CASSPGTSGRTDTQYF. As DNA, the CDR3 is TGTGCCAGCAGCCCCGGGACTAGCGGGCGCACAGATACGCAGTATTTT.

This clonotype was picked up many times. The genes are TRBV20-1 and TRBJ2-6; no reliable D call. This CDR3 has 16 amino acids. Germline CDR1 DFQATT, CDR2 SNEGSKA (reference sequence). Between the trimmed V and J ends, which lost 0 bases and 0 bases, there was a span of 9 bases. CDR3 loop: CSARDLRISGANVLTF. The CDR3, as DNA: TGCAGTGCTAGAGATCTCCGAATCTCTGGGGCCAACGTCCTGACTTTC.

This clonotype was counted at least ten times. The gene calls are TRBV5-1 and TRBJ1-6; D is unresolved. This CDR3 is built from 15 residues. Looked up from germline, CDR1 is SGHRS and CDR2 is YFSETQ. Trimming pared 0 bases from V and 7 bases from J, leaving 11 bases between. Here the CDR3 DNA reads TGCGCCAGCAGCTTGGAAGGACCGCAGAATTCACCCCTCCACTTT. Encoded protein: CASSLEGPQNSPLHF.

This clonotype was counted ten times or more. V gene TRBV5-6 combines with J gene TRBJ2-7; D remains unclear. Germline-derived CDR1 and CDR2 are SGHDT and YYEEEE. V was cut by 1 base and J by 0 bases, with 2 bases left in between. The CDR3 is 12 residues long. The CDR3 loop is CASSLLSYEQYF. DNA of the CDR3: TGTGCCAGCAGCTTGCTCTCCTACGAGCAGTACTTC. Based on the CDR3 plus reference TRBV5-6 and TRBJ2-7, the full variable domain is DAGVTQSPTHLIKTRGQQVTLRCSPKSGHDTVSWYQQALGQGPQFIFQYYEEEERQRGNFPDRFSGHQFPNYSSELNVNALLLGDSALYLCASSLLSYEQYFGPGTRLTVT.

This chain uses TRBV12-3 or TRBV12-4 with TRBJ2-1; D possibly matches TRBD1 or TRBD2 (5 bases each). Trimming cost V 1 base and J 4 bases, with 8 bases left between them. CDR3 length: 14 residues. CDR3 nucleotides: TGTGCCAGCAGTTTAGATGAGGGGTACAATGAGCAGTTCTTC. It is translated as CASSLDEGYNEQFF.